This entry is about one T cell receptor beta chain. This CDR3 region has 14 residues. V was trimmed by 1 base and J by 4 bases, leaving 11 bases between them. The germline V gene encodes CDR1 SGHNT and CDR2 YYREEE (reference sequence). The data originate from a study of blood T cell repertoires in COVID-19. Study-level information: PBMCs, B-cell-depleted T cells, or T cells provided the cDNA or gDNA that made up the material.

Profiling relied on immunoSEQ multiplex PCR, and the TCRdb table lists in-frame clones only, not all of them. The table shows more than 100,000 clones, with around 87% occurring only once. The clonotype comes from an older woman with acute or convalescent COVID-19. This rearrangement joins TRBV5-4 to TRBJ1-2, with TRBD1 as a possible D gene (5 bases). Sequenced input: peripheral blood. CDR3 residues: CASSLRGGIYGYTF. CDR3 nucleotide sequence: TGTGCCAGCAGCTTGCGGGGGGGGATCTATGGCTACACCTTC.